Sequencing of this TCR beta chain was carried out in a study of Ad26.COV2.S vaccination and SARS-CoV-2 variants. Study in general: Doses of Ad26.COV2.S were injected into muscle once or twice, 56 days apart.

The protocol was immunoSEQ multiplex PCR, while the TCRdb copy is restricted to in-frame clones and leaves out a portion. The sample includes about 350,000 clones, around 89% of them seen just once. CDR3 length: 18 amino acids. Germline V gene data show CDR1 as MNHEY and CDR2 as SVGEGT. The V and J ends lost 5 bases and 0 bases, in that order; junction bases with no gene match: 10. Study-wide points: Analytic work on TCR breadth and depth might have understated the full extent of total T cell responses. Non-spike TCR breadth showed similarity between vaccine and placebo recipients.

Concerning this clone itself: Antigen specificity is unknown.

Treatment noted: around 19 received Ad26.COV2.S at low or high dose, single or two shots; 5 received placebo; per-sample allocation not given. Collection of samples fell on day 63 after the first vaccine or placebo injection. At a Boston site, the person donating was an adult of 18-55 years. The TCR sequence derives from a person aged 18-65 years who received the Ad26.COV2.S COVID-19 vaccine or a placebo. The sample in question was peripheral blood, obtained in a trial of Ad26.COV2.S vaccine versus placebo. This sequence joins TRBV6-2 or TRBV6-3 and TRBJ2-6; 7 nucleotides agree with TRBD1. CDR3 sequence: CASSRTGTYLSGANVLTF. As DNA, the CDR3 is TGTGCCAGCAGTCGGACAGGTACCTACCTCTCTGGGGCCAACGTCCTGACTTTC.